This T cell receptor (beta chain) was observed in a study of blood T cell repertoires in COVID-19. Turning to the study itself: Samples of COVID-19 (acute and convalescent) were obtained from the United States, Italy and Spain.

Germline V gene lookup returns CDR1 LGHDT and CDR2 YNNKEL (reference sequence). The CDR3 totals 11 residues. Profiled with immunoSEQ multiplex PCR; TCRdb holds only in-frame clones, not every one. The sample holds some 200,000 clones, 75% to 85% seen once. This sequence originates from a man aged 35-49 years who had recovered from COVID-19. The sample consisted of PBMCs or T cells enriched from blood (not recorded which). V gene TRBV3-1 (or the pseudogene TRBV3-2) combines with J gene TRBJ2-7; D possibly corresponds to TRBD2 (5 bases). The CDR3 coding sequence is TGTGCCAGCAGCCAGTTGTGGGAGTGCTTCGTC. Protein product: CASSQLWECFV.